This TCR beta chain came from a study of STAT5B mutations in CD4+ large granular lymphocyte leukemia. Study-wide points: Main leukemic clonotypes were patient-specific, but approximately 25% appeared at low frequency elsewhere. 8/27 top patient clones versus 2/35 control clones were TRBV06-family. CD4-sorted patient repertoires seemed more clonal than healthy CD4+ repertoires. Without HLA matching, higher CD4+ than CD8+ T-LGLL clonality could reflect small sample size.

Regarding this clone: Its antigen remains unknown.

The assay was immunoSEQ multiplex PCR, and TCRdb's table has in-frame clones only and misses some. The repertoire holds about 32,000 clones, 78% seen once, with about 2.5% in the top ten. The ends lost 2 bases at V and 3 bases at J; junction bases unmatched: 4. Germline V gene sequence: CDR1 MNHEY, CDR2 SMNVEV (reference sequence). This CDR3 has 14 residues. This clonotype was sampled from a human donor in good health. Material for sequencing was CD4+ T cells from blood buffy coats. The chain links TRBV27 to TRBJ2-7; 7 bases agree with TRBD2. This CDR3 is CASSLGGGIYEQYF. The CDR3 nucleotides read TGTGCCAGCAGTTTAGGGGGGGGGATCTACGAGCAGTACTTC.